What follows are 18 T cell receptor beta chains derived from one specimen sequenced in a study of CD8 T cells in Susac syndrome. Reverse transcription of about 0.5 to 1 ug RNA was carried out with random hexamers. TCRdb called the immunoSEQ multiplex PCR reads again in MiXCR, with one record for every CDR3 protein. Here the sample spans under 200,000 distinct CDR3 sequences, 85% to 95% being singletons. The material sequenced was CD4+ T cells from PBMCs. Receptor source: a human donor in good health.

This rearrangement joins TRBV10-3 to TRBJ2-3; TRBD2 aligns across 14 bases. Germline V gene data show CDR1 as ENHRY and CDR2 as SYGVKD. With V trimmed by 6 bases and J by 5 bases, 4 bases remained unmatched. The CDR3 spans 15 residues. CDR3 bases: TGTGCCATCAGGACGACTAGCGGGGGGGAAGATACGCAGTATTTT. Translation: CAIRTTSGGEDTQYF.

The V and J genes are TRBV5-1 and TRBJ2-1, with 9 bases fitting TRBD2. J was trimmed by 3 bases and V by 3 bases; bases with no gene match: 13. The CDR3 covers 18 residues. The germline V gene encodes CDR1 SGHRS and CDR2 YFSETQ. The CDR3 DNA reads TGCGCCAGCAGCTCGAAACTAGCGGGCGCAAATATCTACAATGAGCAGTTCTTC. It specifies CASSSKLAGANIYNEQFF.

The genes are TRBV28 and TRBJ2-7; D gene uncertain. Germline assignment: CDR1 MDHEN and CDR2 SYDVKM. This CDR3 contains 12 residues. The V end lost 2 bases, the J end lost 6 bases, and 8 bases lay between the germline ends. Here the CDR3 reads CASSLAGREQYV. The CDR3 nucleotides read TGTGCCAGCAGTTTAGCTGGGCGCGAGCAGTACGTC.

The chain uses TRBV4-2 and TRBJ1-2, with 7 bases identical to TRBD1. V lost 0 bases to trimming and J lost 4 bases; unmatched junction nucleotides: 5. The CDR3 spans 15 residues. Germline values: CDR1 LGHNA, CDR2 YNFKEQ. CDR3 coding DNA: TGTGCCAGCAGCCAAGACAACAGGGGAGGCTATGGCTACACCTTC. Protein product: CASSQDNRGGYGYTF.

The chain has TRBV11-2 and TRBJ2-7; TRBD2 matches at 8 bases. CDR1 is SGHAT and CDR2 is FQNNGV in the germline V gene. The trim removed 3 bases at V and 13 bases at J, leaving 8 bases unmatched. This CDR3 spans 12 amino acids. CDR3 bases: TGTGCCAGCAGCTTGGCGGGAGGCGGGCAATACGTC. Amino acids: CASSLAGGGQYV.

The chain employs TRBV5-1 and TRBJ2-5; D remains ambiguous. In germline, CDR1 is SGHRS, CDR2 YFSETQ. V was cut by 2 bases and J by 4 bases, with 9 bases left in between. CDR3 length equals 13 residues. The CDR3 sequence is CASSLGLRETQYF. CDR3 nucleotide sequence: TGCGCCAGCAGCTTAGGTCTTCGAGAGACCCAGTACTTC. Full variable domain (remainder filled in from reference TRBV5-1 and TRBJ2-5): KAGVTQTPRYLIKTRGQQVTLSCSPISGHRSVSWYQQTPGQGLQFLFEYFSETQRNKGNFPGRFSGRQFSNSRSEMNVSTLELGDSALYLCASSLGLRETQYFGPGTRLLVL.

V gene TRBV7-2 combines with J gene TRBJ1-2; D is possibly TRBD1 (6 bases). Germline-derived CDR1 and CDR2 are SGHTA and FQGNSA. V dropped 1 base and J dropped 2 bases, with 8 bases sitting between them. The CDR3 extends over 14 amino acids. The CDR3 coding sequence is TGTGCCAGCAGCTTAGTAGGACAGAACTATGGCTACACCTTC. This gives the protein CASSLVGQNYGYTF.

This rearrangement joins TRBV20-1 to TRBJ2-1; tentative D call: TRBD1 (5 bases). V was shortened by 1 base and J by 9 bases, with 10 bases between the two germline ends. The CDR3 has 12 residues. Germline loops: CDR1 DFQATT, CDR2 SNEGSKA (reference sequence). The CDR3 is CSARVQGGEQFF. CDR3 in DNA: TGCAGTGCTAGAGTTCAGGGTGGTGAGCAGTTCTTC.

The table lists this clonotype with a count of one. The CDR3 loop reads CSVWVASGTEAFF. CDR3 nucleotide sequence: TGCAGCGTTTGGGTAGCCAGTGGCACTGAAGCTTTCTTT. This chain connects TRBV29-1 to TRBJ1-1; D call uncertain. Trimming removed 5 bases at V and 4 bases at J, with 14 bases between. Germline CDR1 reads SQVTM; CDR2 reads ANQGSEA. This CDR3 contains 13 residues.

V usage is TRBV23-1 and J usage is TRBJ1-2; D unclear. TRBV23-1 is given ORF status, its function remaining uncertain. Trimming took 1 base from V and 4 from J, leaving 13 bases between them. CDR3 length: 15 residues. The CDR3: CASSQYGGDPYGYTF. The CDR3, as DNA: TGCGCCAGCAGTCAATACGGAGGAGACCCCTATGGCTACACCTTC.

This chain connects TRBV30 to TRBJ2-1; D gene unclear. This CDR3 contains 14 residues. V was cut by 1 base and J by 4 bases, with 11 bases left in between. Germline CDR1 reads GTSNPN; CDR2 reads SVGIG (reference sequence). The CDR3, as DNA: TGTGCCTGGAGTGCCCCGACCACGTACAATGAGCAGTTCTTC. Translated, it gives CAWSAPTTYNEQFF. The whole variable domain, remainder taken from reference TRBV30 and TRBJ2-1, is SQTIHQWPATLVQPVGSPLSLECTVEGTSNPNLYWYRQAAGRGLQLLFYSVGIGQISSEVPQNLSASRPQDRQFILSSKKLLLSDSGFYLCAWSAPTTYNEQFFGPGTRLTVL.

The rearrangement uses TRBV12-3 or TRBV12-4 and TRBJ1-1; D perhaps matches TRBD1 (5 bases). This CDR3 has 15 residues. Trimming cost V 6 bases and J 3 bases, with 17 bases left between them. This CDR3 reads CASRISRGRDTEAFF. CDR3 DNA sequence: TGTGCCAGCAGAATCTCTCGGGGGAGAGACACTGAAGCTTTCTTT.

The chain combines TRBV20-1 with TRBJ2-3; D is unresolved. Germline-derived CDR1 and CDR2 are DFQATT and SNEGSKA (reference sequence). There are 14 residues in the CDR3. The germline V and J ends were trimmed by 6 bases and 9 bases, with 22 bases remaining between them. This CDR3 is CSAFSSPAVRTQYF. For the CDR3, the DNA is TGCAGTGCCTTTAGCAGCCCTGCGGTGAGGACGCAGTATTTT.

V gene TRBV20-1 combines with J gene TRBJ2-7; TRBD2 is a possible D gene (6 bases). Germline V lookup: CDR1 DFQATT, CDR2 SNEGSKA (reference sequence). This CDR3 spans 11 amino acids. Between the trimmed V and J ends, which lost 6 bases and 2 bases, there was a span of 8 bases. The CDR3 region is CSAGGPYEQYV. The CDR3 region has the DNA TGCAGTGCCGGAGGGCCCTACGAGCAGTACGTC.

The CDR3 bases are TGCAGTGCTAGGGGGGAGATAGCGGGAAGTGATACGCAGTATTTT. Protein sequence: CSARGEIAGSDTQYF. The V and J genes are TRBV20-1 and TRBJ2-3; 8 bases line up with TRBD2. This CDR3 contains 15 residues. Germline V gene data show CDR1 as DFQATT and CDR2 as SNEGSKA (reference sequence). V lost 3 bases to trimming and J lost 6 bases; unmatched junction nucleotides: 11.

The CDR3 protein is CASSTGEIFEQYF. CDR3 DNA: TGTGCCAGCAGCACAGGGGAGATCTTCGAGCAGTACTTC. V is TRBV13 and J is TRBJ2-7; 7 bases fit TRBD1. The CDR3 runs 13 residues. Losses at the gene ends were 5 bases for V and 6 bases for J; bases not matched to a gene: 7. CDR1 and CDR2 from the germline V gene are PRHDT and FYEKMQ (reference sequence).

The chain recombines TRBV21-1 with TRBJ2-6. TRBV21-1 represents a pseudogene. This CDR3 has 15 residues. The CDR3 loop reads CASSNARSGANVLTF. The DNA for the CDR3 is TGTGCCAGCAGCAACGCCCGCTCTGGGGCCAACGTCCTGACTTTC.

V gene TRBV27 combines with J gene TRBJ2-5; weak D call: TRBD1 (5 bases). The germline CDR1 and CDR2 sequences are MNHEY and SMNVEV (reference sequence). V lost 4 bases and J lost 0, with 12 bases in between. The CDR3 length is 15 residues. The CDR3 DNA sequence: TGTGCCAGCAGTTCTGACAGACCGTACCAAGAGACCCAGTACTTC. Its translation: CASSSDRPYQETQYF.